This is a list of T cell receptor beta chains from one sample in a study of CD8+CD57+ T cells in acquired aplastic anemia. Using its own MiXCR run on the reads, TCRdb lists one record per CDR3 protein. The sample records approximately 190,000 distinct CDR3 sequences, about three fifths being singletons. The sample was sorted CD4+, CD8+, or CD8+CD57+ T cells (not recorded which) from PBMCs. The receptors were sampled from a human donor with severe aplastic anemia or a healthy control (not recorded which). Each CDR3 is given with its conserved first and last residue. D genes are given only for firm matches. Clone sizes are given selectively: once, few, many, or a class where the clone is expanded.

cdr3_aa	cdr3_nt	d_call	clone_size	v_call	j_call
CAISESANEDGEQYF	TGTGCCATCAGTGAGTCCGCAAATGAGGATGGCGAGCAGTACTTC	NA	NA	TRBV10-3	TRBJ2-7
CATSRDTLAGVSDTQYF	TGTGCCACCAGCAGAGATACGCTAGCGGGAGTCTCAGATACGCAGTATTTT	TRBD2	NA	TRBV15	TRBJ2-3
CASSLIFPGDNYGYTF	TGTGCCAGCAGTTTAATTTTCCCAGGAGATAACTATGGCTACACCTTC	NA	few	TRBV12-3/TRBV12-4	TRBJ1-2
CASRTLAGGDNEQFF	TGTGCCAGTAGGACATTAGCGGGGGGAGACAATGAGCAGTTCTTC	TRBD2	NA	TRBV19	TRBJ2-1
CATSDRASGQGANEQYF	TGTGCCACCAGTGATCGCGCCTCGGGACAGGGGGCTAACGAGCAGTACTTC	TRBD1	NA	TRBV24-1	TRBJ2-7
CASSHLQGSDSGANVLTF	TGCGCCAGCAGCCACCTACAGGGTTCCGACTCTGGGGCCAACGTCCTGACTTTC	NA	NA	TRBV5-1	TRBJ2-6
CSVGGWDTEAFF	TGCAGCGTTGGGGGATGGGACACTGAAGCTTTCTTT	NA	medium-sized	TRBV29-1	TRBJ1-1
CASSLAWSSGELFF	TGTGCCAGCAGCTTAGCGTGGAGTAGTGGGGAGCTGTTTTTT	NA	NA	TRBV7-6	TRBJ2-2
CASSAGLAGAGDEQFF	TGCGCCAGCAGCGCGGGACTAGCGGGGGCCGGGGATGAGCAGTTCTTC	TRBD2	NA	TRBV5-1	TRBJ2-1
CASSWDRGADTQYF	TGTGCCAGTAGCTGGGACAGGGGAGCAGATACGCAGTATTTT	TRBD1	NA	TRBV19	TRBJ2-3
CASSIWDTGELFF	TGTGCCAGTAGTATTTGGGACACCGGGGAGCTGTTTTTT	NA	once	TRBV19	TRBJ2-2
CASSLSGDPTGELFF	TGTGCCAGCAGCTTATCAGGGGATCCCACCGGGGAGCTGTTTTTT	NA	NA	TRBV7-9	TRBJ2-2
CASSVGNRGLGDGYTF	TGTGCCAGCAGCGTAGGAAACAGGGGGCTCGGCGATGGCTACACCTTC	TRBD1	NA	TRBV9	TRBJ1-2
CAISRDLGAEETQYF	TGTGCCATCAGCAGAGATCTGGGAGCGGAAGAGACCCAGTACTTC	NA	NA	TRBV15	TRBJ2-5
CSVRTGFSYEQYF	TGCAGCGTGAGGACAGGGTTCTCCTACGAGCAGTACTTC	TRBD1	many	TRBV29-1	TRBJ2-7
CASSHGRRTDTQYF	TGTGCCAGCAGCCACGGCCGCCGGACAGATACGCAGTATTTT	NA	NA	TRBV7-2	TRBJ2-3
CASQPGNGSPLHF	TGTGCCAGTCAACCGGGCAACGGATCACCCCTCCACTTT	NA	NA	TRBV9	TRBJ1-6
CASSADRNDNEQFF	TGCGCCAGCAGTGCGGACAGGAACGACAATGAGCAGTTCTTC	TRBD1	NA	TRBV10-1	TRBJ2-1